Here is one T cell receptor (beta chain) with its context. The data derive from a study of STAT5B mutations in CD4+ large granular lymphocyte leukemia. Profiling relied on immunoSEQ multiplex PCR, and the TCRdb table lists in-frame clones only, not all of them. The sample records under 35,000 clones, more than 75% being singletons. CDR3 length equals 12 residues. CDR1 and CDR2 (germline): MGHRA, YSYEKL. The V gene lost 4 bases and the J gene lost 10 bases, with 11 bases spanning the gap. The origin of this receptor is a human donor in good health. The source material was CD4+ T cells from blood buffy coats. The chain carries TRBV4-1 and TRBJ2-1; D possibly corresponds to TRBD1 (6 bases). The chain's CDR3 is CASSLGQSEQFF. In nucleotides, the CDR3 is TGCGCCAGCAGCCTCGGACAGAGCGAGCAGTTCTTC.